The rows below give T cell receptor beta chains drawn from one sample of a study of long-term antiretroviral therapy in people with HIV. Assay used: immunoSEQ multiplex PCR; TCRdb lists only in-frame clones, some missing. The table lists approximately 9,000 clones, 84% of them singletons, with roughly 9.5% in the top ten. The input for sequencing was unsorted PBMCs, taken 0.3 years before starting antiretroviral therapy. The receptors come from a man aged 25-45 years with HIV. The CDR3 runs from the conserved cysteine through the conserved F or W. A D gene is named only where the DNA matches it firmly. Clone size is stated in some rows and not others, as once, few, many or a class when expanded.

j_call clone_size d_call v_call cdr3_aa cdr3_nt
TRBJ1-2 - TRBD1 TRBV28 CASSPGQGSQKGYTF TGTGCCAGCAGTCCTGGACAGGGATCCCAAAAGGGCTACACCTTC
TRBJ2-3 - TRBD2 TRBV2 CASKIAGGTDTQYF TGTGCCAGCAAAATAGCGGGGGGCACAGATACGCAGTATTTT
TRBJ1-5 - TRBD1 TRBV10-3 CAISRDRLGYNQPQHF TGTGCCATCAGCCGGGACAGGCTGGGGTACAATCAGCCCCAGCATTTT
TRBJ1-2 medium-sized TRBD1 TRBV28 CASSLGQGSGYTF TGTGCCAGCAGTTTAGGACAGGGATCTGGCTACACCTTC
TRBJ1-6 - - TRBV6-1 CASTSSSNSPLHF TGTGCCAGTACGTCCTCTTCGAATTCACCCCTCCACTTT
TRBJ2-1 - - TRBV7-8 CASSLEAGDNEQFF TGTGCCAGCAGCTTAGAGGCAGGGGACAATGAGCAGTTCTTC
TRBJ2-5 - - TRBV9 CASSVGWIKRARGQETQYF TGTGCCAGCAGCGTAGGGTGGATTAAACGGGCAAGAGGCCAAGAGACCCAGTACTTC
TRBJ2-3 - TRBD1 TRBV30 CAWSTGQGVPDTQYF TGTGCCTGGAGTACGGGCCAGGGGGTACCAGATACGCAGTATTTT
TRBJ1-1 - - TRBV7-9 CASSLDGFTEAFF TGTGCCAGCAGCTTAGATGGGTTCACTGAAGCTTTCTTT
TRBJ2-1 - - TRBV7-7 CASSLDYGRRGEQFF TGTGCTAGCAGCTTAGATTATGGGAGGAGGGGTGAGCAGTTCTTC
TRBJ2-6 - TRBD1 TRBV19 CASSLTHGTGGSGANVLTF TGTGCCAGTAGTTTAACCCATGGGACAGGGGGCTCTGGGGCCAACGTCCTGACTTTC
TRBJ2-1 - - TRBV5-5 CASSLGGTGYNEQFF TGTGCCAGCAGCTTGGGGGGCACCGGATACAATGAGCAGTTCTTC
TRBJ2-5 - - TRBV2 CASLDSYFPQETQYF TGTGCCAGCCTGGACAGTTACTTTCCCCAAGAGACCCAGTACTTC
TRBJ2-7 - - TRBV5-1 CASSEVQDEQYF TGCGCCAGCAGCGAGGTACAGGACGAGCAGTACTTC
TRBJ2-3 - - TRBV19 CASSTGADTQYF TGTGCCAGTAGTACAGGAGCAGATACGCAGTATTTT
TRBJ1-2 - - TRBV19 CASSIFSRGGYTF TGTGCCAGTAGTATCTTTAGTCGGGGTGGCTACACCTTC
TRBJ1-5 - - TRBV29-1 CSVDLNFDRSNQPQHF TGCAGCGTTGATTTGAACTTCGACCGTAGCAATCAGCCCCAGCATTTT
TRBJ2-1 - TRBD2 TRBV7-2 CASSLSRTSGGKNEQFF TGTGCCAGCAGCTTAAGTCGGACTAGCGGGGGTAAGAATGAGCAGTTCTTC
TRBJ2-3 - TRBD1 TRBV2 CASSLRDRHTDTQYF TGTGCCAGCAGCCTCCGGGACAGACACACAGATACGCAGTATTTT
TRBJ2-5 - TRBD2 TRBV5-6 CASSLLTSGGGQETQYF TGTGCCAGCAGCTTGCTCACTAGCGGGGGGGGCCAAGAGACCCAGTACTTC
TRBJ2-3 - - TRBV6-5 CASTQGPTDTQYF TGTGCCAGCACCCAGGGGCCCACAGATACGCAGTATTTT
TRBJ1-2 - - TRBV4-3 CASSQVWGEADYGYTF TGCGCCAGCAGCCAAGTTTGGGGGGAGGCGGACTATGGCTACACCTTC
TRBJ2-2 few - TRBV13 CASSLARRPGNTGELFF TGTGCCAGCAGCCTAGCCCGCAGACCAGGGAACACCGGGGAGCTGTTTTTT
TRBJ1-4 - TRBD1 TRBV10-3 CAISQGGTNEKLFF TGTGCCATCAGCCAGGGGGGAACTAATGAAAAACTGTTTTTT
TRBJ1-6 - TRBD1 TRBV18 CASSPRGQGVFNSPLHF TGTGCCAGCTCACCCCGGGGACAGGGGGTTTTTAATTCACCCCTCCACTTT
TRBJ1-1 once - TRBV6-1 CASLKGRQANTEAFF TGTGCCAGCCTAAAGGGTCGACAGGCGAACACTGAAGCTTTCTTT
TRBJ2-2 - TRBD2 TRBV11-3 CASSLGLVGTGELFF TGTGCCAGCAGCTTGGGACTAGTAGGAACCGGGGAGCTGTTTTTT
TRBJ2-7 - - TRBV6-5 CASSSRRTSNSYEQYF TGTGCCAGCAGTTCCCGCCGGACGTCGAACTCCTACGAGCAGTACTTC
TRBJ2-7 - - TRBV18 CASSPPGAYEQYF TGTGCCAGCTCACCCCCAGGGGCCTACGAGCAGTACTTC
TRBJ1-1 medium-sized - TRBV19 CATRWENTEAFF TGTGCCACTCGTTGGGAGAACACTGAAGCTTTCTTT
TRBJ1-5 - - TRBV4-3 CASSQDQGQPQHF TGCGCCAGCAGCCAGGATCAGGGGCAGCCCCAGCATTTT
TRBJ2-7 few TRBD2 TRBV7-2 CASSLMREGLLRHGYEQYF TGTGCCAGCAGCTTAATGCGGGAGGGCCTTTTAAGACACGGCTACGAGCAGTACTTC
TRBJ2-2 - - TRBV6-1 CASSLADLTGELFF TGTGCCAGCAGCTTAGCGGACCTGACCGGGGAGCTGTTTTTT
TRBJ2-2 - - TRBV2 CASTKGTVNTGELFF TGTGCCTCTACTAAGGGTACAGTGAACACCGGGGAGCTGTTTTTT
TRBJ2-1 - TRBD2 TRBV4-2 CASSQDLERLAGVPYNEQFF TGTGCCAGCAGCCAAGATTTAGAACGGCTAGCGGGAGTTCCCTACAATGAGCAGTTCTTC
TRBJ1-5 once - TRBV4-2 CASSQDPQGRGQPQHF TGTGCCAGCAGCCAAGATCCCCAGGGAAGGGGACAGCCCCAGCATTTT
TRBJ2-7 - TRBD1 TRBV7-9 CASSLPGTGDGRDEQYF TGTGCCAGCAGCTTACCCGGGACAGGGGATGGGAGAGACGAGCAGTACTTC
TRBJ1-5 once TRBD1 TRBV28 CASSLGGQGNQPQHF TGTGCCAGCAGTTTAGGCGGACAGGGAAACCAGCCCCAGCATTTT
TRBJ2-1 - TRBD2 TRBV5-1 CASSWGLAVNNEQFF TGCGCCAGCAGCTGGGGACTAGCTGTGAACAATGAGCAGTTCTTC
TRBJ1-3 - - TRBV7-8 CASSHGTGTSSGNTIYF TGTGCCAGCAGCCACGGAACAGGCACGAGCTCTGGAAACACCATATATTTT
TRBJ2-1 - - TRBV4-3 CASSQELTRVTYNEQFF TGCGCCAGCAGCCAAGAACTTACACGGGTAACCTACAATGAGCAGTTCTTC
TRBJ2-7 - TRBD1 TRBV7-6 CASSFSTSRTGIYEQYF TGTGCCAGCAGCTTTTCTACATCTCGGACAGGGATCTACGAGCAGTACTTC
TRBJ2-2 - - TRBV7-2 CASSSKESGELFF TGTGCCAGCAGCTCTAAGGAGAGCGGGGAGCTGTTTTTT
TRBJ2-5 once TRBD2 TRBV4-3 CASSQGLAGDLETQYF TGCGCCAGCAGCCAAGGGTTAGCGGGAGATCTAGAGACCCAGTACTTC
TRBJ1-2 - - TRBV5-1 CASSSDGLWGYTF TGCGCCAGCAGCTCGGACGGCTTATGGGGCTACACCTTC
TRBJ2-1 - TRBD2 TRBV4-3 CASSQAGLAGGGNEQFF TGCGCCAGCAGCCAGGCGGGACTAGCGGGAGGTGGCAATGAGCAGTTCTTC
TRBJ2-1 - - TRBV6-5 CASRLNYNEQFF TGTGCCAGCAGGCTAAACTACAATGAGCAGTTCTTC
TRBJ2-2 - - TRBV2 CASSDGLTGELFF TGTGCCAGCAGTGATGGTCTCACCGGGGAGCTGTTTTTT
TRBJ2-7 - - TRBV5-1 CASSLGPIGPNEQYF TGCGCCAGCAGCTTGGGGCCGATCGGCCCCAACGAGCAGTACTTC
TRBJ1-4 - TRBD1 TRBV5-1 CASSPRIRGNNEKLFF TGCGCCAGCAGCCCCCGTATCAGGGGGAATAATGAAAAACTGTTTTTT
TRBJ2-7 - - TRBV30 CAWTDELQRSYEQYF TGTGCCTGGACCGATGAATTACAGCGATCCTACGAGCAGTACTTC
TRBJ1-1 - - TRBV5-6 CASSFTLPNTEAFF TGTGCCAGCAGCTTTACGTTACCCAACACTGAAGCTTTCTTT
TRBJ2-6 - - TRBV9 CASSGTRGANVLTF TGTGCCAGCAGCGGAACCAGAGGGGCCAACGTCCTGACTTTC